This T cell receptor (beta chain) was captured in a study of neurological immune-mediated disorders. General study results and limits: Phylogenetic grouping placed 18 of 34 multiple sclerosis patients' repertoires in one related-CDR3 cluster, a possible signature. Falling below healthy controls, multiple sclerosis showed the least TCR clonal expansion, while HTLV-1-associated myelopathy showed the most.

MiXCR, applied by TCRdb to the 5' RACE reads, yields one record per CDR3 protein. The sample has around 69,000 distinct CDR3 sequences; around 3% are singletons. The CDR3 consists of 15 residues. Germline V gene sequence: CDR1 SGHRS, CDR2 YFSETQ. Ten or more counts support this clonotype. Its cognate antigen is unknown. One end of the junction fails to match germline, which may point to a read error. The sample was PBMCs. The V and J genes are TRBV5-1 and TRBJ1-4; D not certain. The clonotype originates from a man aged 35 to 55 with multiple sclerosis. CDR3 amino acids: CASSLAGRTIEKLFF. The CDR3 DNA reads as TGCGCCAGCAGCTTGGCTGGACGCACTATTGAAAAACTGTTTTTT.